This TCR beta chain was captured by sequencing in a study of vaccination and CD4 T cells after COVID-19. Concerning this clonotype: Its matching antigen is unknown.

Germline CDR1 and CDR2: SGDLS and YYNGEE. CDR3 length equals 12 residues. V shed 3 bases and J shed 3 bases, with 6 bases lying between them. Treatment described: roughly 10-day PBMC culture with coronavirus spike peptide pools or control peptides (ViraFEST assay). Oncomine TCR Beta short-read sequencing was applied to DNA from cultured CD4+ T cells. TCRdb independently ran MiXCR on the PCR reads; one entry per CDR3 protein. The sample contains about 16,000 distinct CDR3 sequences, around 50% of which appear only once. Findings and caveats of the study: Researchers looked at relatively few convalescent patients and had no early post-infection timepoints.

The sequences come from CD4+ T cells from blood, cultured in vitro, collected before SARS-CoV-2 vaccination. This TCR came from a human donor who had recovered from COVID-19. This rearrangement joins TRBV9 to TRBJ1-1; D uncertain. CDR3 DNA: TGTGCCAGCAGCGCTTCACACACTGAAGCTTTCTTT. As protein: CASSASHTEAFF.